These 22 T cell receptor beta chains were all obtained from the same sample, sequenced in a study of CD8 T cells in ankylosing spondylitis. Broader study findings: The study identified a TCR beta motif of under ten highly homologous variants that appeared characteristic of ankylosing spondylitis blood.

Their target antigens are unknown. Via MiXCR, TCRdb re-called the 5' RACE reads, giving one row per CDR3 protein. The data show under 850,000 distinct CDR3 sequences, about 20% seen once. Source material: blood, either unsorted or a sorted T cell fraction (not recorded which). The receptors stem from a male donor with ankylosing spondylitis.

This clonotype turned up a few times. V usage is TRBV15 and J usage is TRBJ2-3; 7 nucleotides line up with TRBD2. Per germline, CDR1 LNHNV and CDR2 YYDKDF (reference sequence). Germline trimming cut 0 bases from V and 6 bases from J; bases unmatched to any gene: 12. This CDR3 region has 17 residues. CDR3 coding DNA: TGTGCCACCAGCAGAGATCTCTCGAGCGGGGACTTGGATACGCAGTATTTT. This sequence encodes CATSRDLSSGDLDTQYF.

J is TRBJ1-1 and V is TRBV5-5; the D is unclear. CDR3 length: 13 amino acids. The V end was cut by 7 bases, the J end by 1 base, with 11 bases between. The V gene's germline CDR1 is SGHKS and CDR2 YYEKEE (reference sequence). In nucleotides, the CDR3 is TGTGCCAGCCTAGGTGGACGGAACACTGAAGCTTTCTTT. Protein sequence: CASLGGRNTEAFF.

The chain uses TRBV7-2 and TRBJ1-2, with D possibly TRBD1 on 6 matching bases. Germline V lookup: CDR1 SGHTA, CDR2 FQGNSA. The CDR3 spans 14 residues. The V end was cut by 5 bases, the J end by 4 bases, with 14 bases between. The CDR3 region has the DNA TGTGCCAGCAGCCCCGGTGGGACACCCTATGGCTACACCTTC. This gives the protein CASSPGGTPYGYTF.

This clonotype was counted a few times. The genes are TRBV5-1 and TRBJ1-2; TRBD1 matches 9 bases. Germline assignment: CDR1 SGHRS and CDR2 YFSETQ. With 3 bases clipped from V and 6 bases from J, the junction kept 6 bases outside the gene matches. The length of the CDR3 is 14 residues. This chain's CDR3 is CASSYGTGSDGYTF. The DNA of the CDR3 is TGCGCCAGCAGCTATGGGACAGGGTCCGATGGCTACACCTTC.

This clonotype was seen a handful of times. The gene calls are TRBV2 and TRBJ2-5, with TRBD1 matching over 10 bases. Germline V gene sequence: CDR1 SNHLY, CDR2 FYNNEI. This CDR3 region has 15 residues. The V segment lost 10 bases and the J segment 1 base; nucleotides outside the gene matches: 9. Here the CDR3 DNA reads TGTGCCACCTTGTTTGGGGACAGGGGCCAAGAGACCCAGTACTTC. Amino acids: CATLFGDRGQETQYF.

J is TRBJ2-2 and V is TRBV6-1; TRBD1 is a possible D gene (6 bases). V lost 3 bases and J 6 bases, leaving 14 bases between the germline ends. The CDR3 has 15 residues. In germline, CDR1 is MNHNS, CDR2 SASEGT. This CDR3 is CASSDLTGTSGELFF. Written as DNA, the CDR3 is TGTGCCAGCAGTGACTTGACAGGAACTTCCGGGGAGCTGTTTTTT.

This clonotype turned up a few times. J is TRBJ1-2 and V is TRBV4-1, with D uncertain. The germline V and J ends were trimmed by 0 bases and 1 base, with 6 bases remaining between them. CDR3 length: 14 amino acids. The germline V gene encodes CDR1 MGHRA and CDR2 YSYEKL. The CDR3 loop reads CASSQDQDNYGYTF. CDR3 sequence (DNA): TGCGCCAGCAGCCAAGACCAGGATAACTATGGCTACACCTTC.

The genes are TRBV6-5 and TRBJ2-2; the D gene is possibly TRBD2 (7 bases). The CDR3 length is 15 residues. Per germline, CDR1 MNHEY and CDR2 SVGAGI. Trimming pared 2 bases from V and 5 bases from J, leaving 12 bases between. CDR3 residues: CASSYGGAGTGELFF. Written as DNA, the CDR3 is TGTGCCAGCAGTTACGGGGGGGCGGGAACCGGGGAGCTGTTTTTT.

This clonotype was observed a handful of times. This rearrangement joins TRBV7-3 to TRBJ2-3, with TRBD2 matching 10 bases. The germline CDR1 and CDR2 sequences are SGHTA and FQGTGA. The CDR3 is 16 amino acids. V shed 4 bases, J shed 1 base, and the junction held 5 bases outside the gene matches. For the CDR3, the DNA is TGTGCCAGCAGCTCCCAAGCGGGGGGGGGCACAGATACGCAGTATTTT. This encodes CASSSQAGGGTDTQYF.

The sample holds one count of this clonotype. The chain recombines TRBV12-3 or TRBV12-4 with TRBJ2-1; TRBD1 aligns across 7 bases. The CDR3 has 13 amino acids. The ends lost 5 bases at V and 9 bases at J; junction bases unmatched: 7. The CDR3 region is CASSILQGCEQFF. The DNA of the CDR3 is TGTGCCAGCAGTATATTACAGGGGTGTGAGCAGTTCTTC.

Only a few counts were recorded for this clonotype. The chain is built from TRBV5-6 and TRBJ1-2, with TRBD1 as a possible D gene (5 bases). There are 15 residues in the CDR3. Per germline, CDR1 SGHDT and CDR2 YYEEEE. V was pared by 5 bases and J by 0 bases, with 14 bases between. The chain's CDR3 is CASRLGTVTNYGYTF. As DNA, the CDR3 is TGTGCCAGCAGGCTCGGGACGGTCACTAACTATGGCTACACCTTC.

The CDR3 DNA reads TGCAGTGCTACCCGCCGTCCAGTGCCCGGGGAGCTGTTTTTT. Translating gives CSATRRPVPGELFF. The chain is built from TRBV20-1 and TRBJ2-2; D unclear. The CDR3 is 14 residues long. V was pared by 4 bases and J by 6 bases, with 15 bases between. From germline, CDR1 is DFQATT and CDR2 SNEGSKA (reference sequence).

This clonotype came up a few times. The rearrangement links TRBV9 to TRBJ1-1; 9 bases are shared with TRBD1. The CDR3 loop spans 14 amino acids. Trimming cost V 6 bases and J 1 base; bases outside gene matches: 4. Germline loops: CDR1 SGDLS, CDR2 YYNGEE. Here the CDR3 DNA reads TGTGCCAGCACCCGGGACAGGGAGAACACTGAAGCTTTCTTT. Translation: CASTRDRENTEAFF.

There are many counts of this clonotype. The chain recombines TRBV2 with TRBJ2-2; D could derive from TRBD1 or TRBD2 (6 bases each). Germline V CDR1 and CDR2: SNHLY, FYNNEI. Between the trimmed V and J ends, which lost 2 bases and 4 bases, there was a span of 14 bases. The CDR3 runs to 16 residues. The CDR3 nucleotides are TGTGCCAGCAGTGAATGGTGGGGGGCCGGCACCGGGGAGCTGTTTTTT. Translation gives CASSEWWGAGTGELFF.

The table lists this clonotype with a count of one. The V call is TRBV29-1, the J call TRBJ2-7, with 8 nucleotides matching TRBD2. Germline CDR1 SQVTM, CDR2 ANQGSEA. Unmatched junction bases numbered 6, after V lost 6 bases and J lost 2 bases. The CDR3 is 13 amino acids. The CDR3 reads CSVESGRPYEQYF. CDR3 nucleotides: TGCAGCGTCGAGAGCGGGAGACCCTACGAGCAGTACTTC.

The chain has TRBV5-1 and TRBJ1-5; TRBD1 might be the D (5 bases). The CDR3 has 15 residues. V dropped 4 bases and J dropped 0 bases, with 11 bases sitting between them. In germline, CDR1 is SGHRS, CDR2 YFSETQ. The CDR3 reads CASSRGDYSNQPQHF. CDR3 nucleotides: TGCGCCAGCAGCCGAGGGGACTATAGCAATCAGCCCCAGCATTTT.

This clonotype was detected only a few times. In DNA, the CDR3 is TGTGCCAGCAGCGTAGAGGGAGGAAACAGGCAGATTGCAACTAATGAAAAACTGTTTTTT. Its translation is CASSVEGGNRQIATNEKLFF. This sequence joins TRBV9 and TRBJ1-4; possibly TRBD1 for D (5 bases). The CDR3 sequence is 20 residues long. Trimming took off 0 bases at V and 0 bases at J, with 21 bases between the two ends. Germline V gene lookup returns CDR1 SGDLS and CDR2 YYNGEE.

This clonotype was counted only a few times. J is TRBJ1-1 and V is TRBV5-1; D ambiguous. The V gene lost 2 bases and the J gene lost 7 bases, with 12 bases spanning the gap. CDR1 and CDR2 from the germline V gene are SGHRS and YFSETQ. The CDR3 has 13 amino acids. In nucleotides, the CDR3 is TGCGCCAGCAGCTTTGACACAGAGTTTGAAGCTTTCTTT. Protein: CASSFDTEFEAFF.

In this sample, this clonotype turned up many times. CDR3 nucleotides: TGTGCCAGCAGAGAACCGGGACAGGGGGCAGATATAGCCAAAAACATTCAGTACTTC. Its translation: CASREPGQGADIAKNIQYF. The gene calls are TRBV6-1 and TRBJ2-4; TRBD1 matches 12 bases. With V trimmed by 6 bases and J by 0 bases, 12 bases remained unmatched. CDR1 and CDR2 from the germline V gene are MNHNS and SASEGT. The CDR3 covers 19 residues.

The J gene is TRBJ2-3, the V gene TRBV12-3 or TRBV12-4; a possible D gene is TRBD2 (6 bases). Trimming stripped 3 bases from V and 4 bases from J, with 14 bases between. This CDR3 is built from 15 residues. As DNA, the CDR3 is TGTGCCAGCAGTTTGACGGGACTTGGCGCAGATACGCAGTATTTT. Its translation is CASSLTGLGADTQYF.

The rearrangement links TRBV9 to TRBJ2-1, with TRBD2 as a possible D gene (6 bases). Germline assignment: CDR1 SGDLS and CDR2 YYNGEE. The V gene lost 4 bases and the J gene lost 6 bases, with 26 bases spanning the gap. This CDR3 comprises 18 residues. CDR3 residues: CASSSLPVVVAEGNEQFF. As DNA, the CDR3 is TGTGCCAGCAGCTCCCTCCCCGTAGTAGTCGCGGAGGGCAATGAGCAGTTCTTC.

The chain has TRBV6-4 and TRBJ2-1, with TRBD2 identical over 14 bases. Germline CDR1 is MRHNA and CDR2 is SNTAGT. This CDR3 region has 17 residues. The ends lost 1 base at V and 5 bases at J; junction bases unmatched: 4. As DNA, the CDR3 is TGTGCCAGCAGTGACTTTGGACTAGCGGGGGGAAACAATGAGCAGTTCTTC. It codes for CASSDFGLAGGNNEQFF.